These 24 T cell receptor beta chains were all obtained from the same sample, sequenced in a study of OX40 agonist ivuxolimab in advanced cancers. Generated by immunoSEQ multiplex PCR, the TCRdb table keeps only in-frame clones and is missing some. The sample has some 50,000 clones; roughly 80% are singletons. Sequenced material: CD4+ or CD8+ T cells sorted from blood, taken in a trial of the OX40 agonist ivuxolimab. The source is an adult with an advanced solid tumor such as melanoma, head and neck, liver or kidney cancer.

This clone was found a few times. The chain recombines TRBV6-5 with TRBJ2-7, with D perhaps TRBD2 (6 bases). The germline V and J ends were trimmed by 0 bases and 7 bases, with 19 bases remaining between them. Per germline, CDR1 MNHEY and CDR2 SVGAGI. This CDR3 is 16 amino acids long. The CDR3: CASSYSFSGGRWEQYF. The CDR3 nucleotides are TGTGCCAGCAGTTACTCTTTTAGCGGAGGGAGGTGGGAGCAGTACTTC.

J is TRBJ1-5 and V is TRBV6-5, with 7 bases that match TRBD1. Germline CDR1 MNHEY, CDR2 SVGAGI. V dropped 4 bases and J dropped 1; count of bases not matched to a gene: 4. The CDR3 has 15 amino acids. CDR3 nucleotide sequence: TGTGCCAGCAGTTTCGCAGGGGGAAGCAATCAGCCCCAGCATTTT. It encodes CASSFAGGSNQPQHF.

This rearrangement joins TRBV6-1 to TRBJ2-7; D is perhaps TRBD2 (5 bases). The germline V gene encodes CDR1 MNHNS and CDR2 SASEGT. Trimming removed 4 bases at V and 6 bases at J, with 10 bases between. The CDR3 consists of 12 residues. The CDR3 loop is CASSVEGLEQYF. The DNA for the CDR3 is TGTGCCAGCAGTGTCGAGGGTCTCGAGCAGTACTTC.

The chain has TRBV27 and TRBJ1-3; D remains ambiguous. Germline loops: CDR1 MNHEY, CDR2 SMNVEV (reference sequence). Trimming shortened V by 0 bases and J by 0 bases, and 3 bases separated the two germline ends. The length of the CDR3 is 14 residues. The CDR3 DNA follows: TGTGCCAGCAGTTTATCCTACTCTGGAAACACCATATATTTT. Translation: CASSLSYSGNTIYF.

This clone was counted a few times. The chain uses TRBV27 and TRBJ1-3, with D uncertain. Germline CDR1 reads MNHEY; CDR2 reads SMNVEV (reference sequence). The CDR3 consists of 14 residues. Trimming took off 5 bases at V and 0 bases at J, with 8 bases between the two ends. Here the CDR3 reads CASSKQVSGNTIYF. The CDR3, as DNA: TGTGCCAGCAGTAAGCAAGTCTCTGGAAACACCATATATTTT.

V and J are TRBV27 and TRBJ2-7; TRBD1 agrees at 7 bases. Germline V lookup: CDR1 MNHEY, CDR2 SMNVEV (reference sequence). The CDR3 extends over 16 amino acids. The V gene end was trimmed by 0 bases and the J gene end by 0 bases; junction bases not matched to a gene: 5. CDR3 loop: CASSLSPAGGSYEQYF. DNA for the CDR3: TGTGCCAGCAGTTTATCTCCGGCAGGGGGCTCCTACGAGCAGTACTTC.

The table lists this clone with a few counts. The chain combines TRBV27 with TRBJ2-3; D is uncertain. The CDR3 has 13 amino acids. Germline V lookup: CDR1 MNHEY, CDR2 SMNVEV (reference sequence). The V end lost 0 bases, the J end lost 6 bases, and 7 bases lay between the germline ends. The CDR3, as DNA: TGTGCCAGCAGTTTATCGATAGGGGATACGCAGTATTTT. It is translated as CASSLSIGDTQYF.

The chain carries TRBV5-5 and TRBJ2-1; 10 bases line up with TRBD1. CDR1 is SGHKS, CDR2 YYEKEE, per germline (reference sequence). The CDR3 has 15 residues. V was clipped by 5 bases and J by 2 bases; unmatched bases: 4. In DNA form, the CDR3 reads TGTGCCAGCAGGACTGGACAGGGGGCCTACAATGAGCAGTTCTTC. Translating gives CASRTGQGAYNEQFF.

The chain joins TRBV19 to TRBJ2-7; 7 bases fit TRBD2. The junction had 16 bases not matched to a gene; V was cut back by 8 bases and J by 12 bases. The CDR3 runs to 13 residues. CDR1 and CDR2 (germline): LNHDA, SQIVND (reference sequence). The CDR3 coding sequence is TGTGCCAGTGGAGTAGGGCTAGCGGATGTTCGGTACTTC. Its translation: CASGVGLADVRYF.

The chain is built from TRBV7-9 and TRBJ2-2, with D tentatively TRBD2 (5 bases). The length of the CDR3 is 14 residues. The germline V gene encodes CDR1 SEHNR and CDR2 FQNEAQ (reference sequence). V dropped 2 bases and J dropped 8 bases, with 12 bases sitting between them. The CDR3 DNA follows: TGTGCCAGCAGCTTATTTCGGGGAGAGGGGGAGCTGTTTTTT. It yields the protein CASSLFRGEGELFF.

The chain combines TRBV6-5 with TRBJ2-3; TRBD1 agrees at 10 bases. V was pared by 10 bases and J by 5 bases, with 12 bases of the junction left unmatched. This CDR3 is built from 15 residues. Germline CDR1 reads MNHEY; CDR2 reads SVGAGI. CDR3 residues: CATYLRQGAKDTQYF. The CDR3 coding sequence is TGTGCCACCTACCTTCGACAGGGGGCAAAAGATACGCAGTATTTT.

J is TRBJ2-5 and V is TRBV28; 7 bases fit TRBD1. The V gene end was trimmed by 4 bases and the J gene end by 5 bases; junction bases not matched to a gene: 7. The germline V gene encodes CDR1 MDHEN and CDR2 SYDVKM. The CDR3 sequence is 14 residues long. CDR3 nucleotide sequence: TGTGCCAGCAGTTCCCCTACAGGGGTGGAGACCCAGTACTTC. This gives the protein CASSSPTGVETQYF.

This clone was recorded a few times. DNA of the CDR3: TGTGCCAGCAGTTACGGGGTCTCCTACGAGCAGTACTTC. Its translation: CASSYGVSYEQYF. V is TRBV28 and J is TRBJ2-7, with D possibly TRBD2 on 5 matching bases. CDR1 is MDHEN, CDR2 SYDVKM, per germline. Trimming removed 4 bases at V and 0 bases at J, with 7 bases between. The CDR3 contains 13 residues. The whole variable domain, remainder taken from reference TRBV28 and TRBJ2-7, is DVKVTQSSRYLVKRTGEKVFLECVQDMDHENMFWYRQDPGLGLRLIYFSYDVKMKEKGDIPEGYSVSREKKERFSLILESASTNQTSMYLCASSYGVSYEQYFGPGTRLTVT.

CDR3 DNA: TGTGCCTGGAGTGGGCGGGATGCGGGGGGTGCGGGGGAGCAGTACTTC. Its protein is CAWSGRDAGGAGEQYF. The chain recombines TRBV30 with TRBJ2-7, with 8 bases that match TRBD2. CDR3 length: 16 residues. V shed 1 base and J 7 bases; nucleotides not matched to a gene: 15. Germline V gene data show CDR1 as GTSNPN and CDR2 as SVGIG (reference sequence).

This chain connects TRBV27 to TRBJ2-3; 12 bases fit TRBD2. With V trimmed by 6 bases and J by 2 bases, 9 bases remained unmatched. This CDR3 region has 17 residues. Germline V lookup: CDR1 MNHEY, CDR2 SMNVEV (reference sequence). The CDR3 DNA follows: TGTGCCAGCAGGACACAGCGGACTAGCGGGGCCACAGATACGCAGTATTTT. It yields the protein CASRTQRTSGATDTQYF.

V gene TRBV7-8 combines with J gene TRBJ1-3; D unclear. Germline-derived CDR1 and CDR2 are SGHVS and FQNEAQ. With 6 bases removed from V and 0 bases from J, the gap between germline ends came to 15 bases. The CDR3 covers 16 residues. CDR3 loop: CASRTITPSSGNTIYF. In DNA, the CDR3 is TGTGCCAGCAGAACCATAACGCCAAGCTCTGGAAACACCATATATTTT. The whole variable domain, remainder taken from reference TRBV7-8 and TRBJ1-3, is GAGVSQSPRYKVAKRGQDVALRCDPISGHVSLFWYQQALGQGPEFLTYFQNEAQLDKSGLPSDRFFAERPEGSVSTLKIQRTQQEDSAVYLCASRTITPSSGNTIYFGEGSWLTVV.

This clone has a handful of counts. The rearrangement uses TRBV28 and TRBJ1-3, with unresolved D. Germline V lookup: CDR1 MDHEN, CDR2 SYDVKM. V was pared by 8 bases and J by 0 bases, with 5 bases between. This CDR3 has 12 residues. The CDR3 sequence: CASLNSGNTIYF. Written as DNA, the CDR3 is TGTGCCAGCCTGAACTCTGGAAACACCATATATTTT.

The CDR3 region has the DNA TGTGCCAGTAGTATAGTGGTTGGACTAGGGAACACCGGGGAGCTGTTTTTT. Translating gives CASSIVVGLGNTGELFF. The chain combines TRBV19 with TRBJ2-2, with 7 nucleotides matching TRBD2. Germline V CDR1 and CDR2: LNHDA, SQIVND (reference sequence). Losses at the gene ends were 1 base for V and 1 base for J; bases not matched to a gene: 6. This CDR3 region has 17 residues. Together with reference TRBV19 and TRBJ2-2, the CDR3 gives the full variable domain: DGGITQSPKYLFRKEGQNVTLSCEQNLNHDAMYWYRQDPGQGLRLIYYSQIVNDFQKGDIAEGYSVSREKKESFPLTVTSAQKNPTAFYLCASSIVVGLGNTGELFFGEGSRLTVL.

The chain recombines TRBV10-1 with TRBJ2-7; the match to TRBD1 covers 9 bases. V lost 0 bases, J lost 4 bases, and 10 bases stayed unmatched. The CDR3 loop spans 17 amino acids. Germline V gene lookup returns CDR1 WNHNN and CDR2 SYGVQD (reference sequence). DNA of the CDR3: TGCGCCAGCAGTGAGTCAAACCCGGGACAGGGAGGATACGAGCAGTACTTC. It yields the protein CASSESNPGQGGYEQYF.

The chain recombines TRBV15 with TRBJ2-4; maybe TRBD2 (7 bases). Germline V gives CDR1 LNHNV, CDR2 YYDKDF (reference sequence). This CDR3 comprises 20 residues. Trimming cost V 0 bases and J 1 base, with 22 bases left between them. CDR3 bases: TGTGCCACCAGCAGAGATCGGGGACTGGTGGGGGGGCTGGCCAAAAACATTCAGTACTTC. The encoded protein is CATSRDRGLVGGLAKNIQYF. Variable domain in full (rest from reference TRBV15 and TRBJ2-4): DAMVIQNPRYQVTQFGKPVTLSCSQTLNHNVMYWYQQKSSQAPKLLFHYYDKDFNNEADTPDNFQSRRPNTSFCFLDIRSPGLGDTAMYLCATSRDRGLVGGLAKNIQYFGAGTRLSVL.

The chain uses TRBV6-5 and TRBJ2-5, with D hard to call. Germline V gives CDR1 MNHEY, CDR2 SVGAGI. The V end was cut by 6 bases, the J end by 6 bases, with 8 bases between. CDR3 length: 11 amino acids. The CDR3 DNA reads TGTGCCAGCAGGGGCAGCCAGACCCAGTACTTC. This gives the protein CASRGSQTQYF.

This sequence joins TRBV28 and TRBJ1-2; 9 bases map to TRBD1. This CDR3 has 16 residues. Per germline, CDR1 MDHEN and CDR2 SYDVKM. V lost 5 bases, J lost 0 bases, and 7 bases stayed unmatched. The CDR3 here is CASSLPWTGANYGYTF. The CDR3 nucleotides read TGTGCCAGCAGTCTCCCTTGGACAGGGGCTAACTATGGCTACACCTTC.

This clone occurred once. This CDR3 is CASSEGLAASPETQYF. CDR3 sequence (DNA): TGTGCCAGCAGTGAGGGACTAGCGGCCAGCCCGGAGACCCAGTACTTC. The V and J genes are TRBV25-1 and TRBJ2-5, with 11 bases lining up with TRBD2. V lost 3 bases to trimming and J lost 5 bases; unmatched junction nucleotides: 8. The CDR3 runs to 16 residues. Germline assignment: CDR1 MGHDK and CDR2 SYGVNS.

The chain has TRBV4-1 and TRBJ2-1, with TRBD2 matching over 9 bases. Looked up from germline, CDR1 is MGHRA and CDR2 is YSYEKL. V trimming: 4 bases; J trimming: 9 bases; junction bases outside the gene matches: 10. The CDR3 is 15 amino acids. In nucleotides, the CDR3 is TGCGCCAGCAGCCCCCGGACTAGCGCGAGAGGTGAGCAGTTCTTC. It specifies CASSPRTSARGEQFF.